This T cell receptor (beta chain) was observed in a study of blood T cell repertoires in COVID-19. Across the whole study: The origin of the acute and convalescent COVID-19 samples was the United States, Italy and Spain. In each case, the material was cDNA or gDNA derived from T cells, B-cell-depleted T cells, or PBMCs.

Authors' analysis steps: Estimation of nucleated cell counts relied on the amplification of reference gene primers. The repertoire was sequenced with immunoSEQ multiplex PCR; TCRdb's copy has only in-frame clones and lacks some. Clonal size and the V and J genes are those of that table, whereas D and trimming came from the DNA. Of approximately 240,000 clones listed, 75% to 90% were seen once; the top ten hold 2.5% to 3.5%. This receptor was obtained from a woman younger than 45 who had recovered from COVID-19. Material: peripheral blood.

The CDR3: CASSRTMQMMNTEAFF. The CDR3 coding sequence is TGTGCCAGCTCTCGGACAATGCAGATGATGAACACTGAAGCTTTCTTT. The chain carries TRBV18 and TRBJ1-1; D is possibly TRBD1 (5 bases). V lost 6 bases and J lost 0, with 17 bases in between. CDR3 size: 16 residues. Germline-derived CDR1 and CDR2 are KGHSH and LQKENI.